These T cell receptor beta chains were read from a single sample in a study of T cell responses to AZD1222 COVID-19 vaccine. TCRdb keeps only in-frame clones here, not all; method: immunoSEQ multiplex PCR. The table includes around 95,000 clones, about nine tenths detected once. The sequencing used peripheral blood, collected on day 0 of AZD1222 vaccination. These receptors were obtained from an adult in good health. Each CDR3 is given with its conserved first and last residue. D genes are given only for firm matches. Some rows mark clone size as missing; the rest say once, few, many or name a class of expanded clone.

V gene: TRBV2
clone size: .
D gene: .
J gene: TRBJ2-5
CDR3 protein: CASSRLGGGEETQYF
CDR3 DNA: TGTGCCAGCTCCCGACTCGGGGGTGGGGAGGAGACCCAGTACTTC

V gene: TRBV12-3/TRBV12-4
clone size: .
D gene: .
J gene: TRBJ1-2
CDR3 protein: CASSPRRENGYTF
CDR3 DNA: TGTGCCAGCAGTCCTCGGAGGGAAAATGGGTACACCTTC

V gene: TRBV21-1
clone size: medium-sized
D gene: .
J gene: TRBJ1-6
CDR3 protein: CASSIGSSLHF
CDR3 DNA: TGTGCCAGCAGCATCGGATCCTCCCTCCACTTT

V gene: TRBV28
clone size: .
D gene: .
J gene: TRBJ2-5
CDR3 protein: CASGVTGETQYF
CDR3 DNA: TGTGCCAGCGGGGTTACCGGAGAGACCCAGTACTTC

V gene: TRBV12-3/TRBV12-4
clone size: .
D gene: .
J gene: TRBJ1-5
CDR3 protein: CASSVDSNQPQHF
CDR3 DNA: TGTGCCAGCAGTGTCGATAGCAATCAGCCCCAGCATTTT

V gene: TRBV19
clone size: .
D gene: TRBD1
J gene: TRBJ2-7
CDR3 protein: CASSRLGQGLGEQYF
CDR3 DNA: TGTGCCAGTAGCCGCCTGGGACAGGGACTCGGGGAGCAGTACTTC

V gene: TRBV9
clone size: .
D gene: TRBD1
J gene: TRBJ2-7
CDR3 protein: CASSARTGSIQQYF
CDR3 DNA: TGTGCCAGCAGCGCGAGGACAGGGAGTATCCAGCAGTACTTC

V gene: TRBV28
clone size: .
D gene: TRBD2
J gene: TRBJ2-1
CDR3 protein: CASSFLAGYNEQFF
CDR3 DNA: TGTGCCAGCAGTTTTCTAGCGGGATACAATGAGCAGTTCTTC

V gene: TRBV11-3
clone size: .
D gene: .
J gene: TRBJ1-1
CDR3 protein: CASSASRNTEAFF
CDR3 DNA: TGTGCCAGCAGCGCCTCCAGGAACACTGAAGCTTTCTTT

V gene: TRBV30
clone size: .
D gene: TRBD2
J gene: TRBJ2-7
CDR3 protein: CAWSRPGLAGGSEQYF
CDR3 DNA: TGTGCCTGGAGCCGACCGGGACTAGCGGGAGGGAGCGAGCAGTACTTC

V gene: TRBV27
clone size: .
D gene: .
J gene: TRBJ2-7
CDR3 protein: CASSAGRVYEQYF
CDR3 DNA: TGTGCCAGCAGTGCGGGACGGGTATACGAGCAGTACTTC

V gene: TRBV14
clone size: .
D gene: .
J gene: TRBJ2-3
CDR3 protein: CASSQVGGIPTDTQYF
CDR3 DNA: TGTGCCAGCAGCCAAGTTGGGGGGATCCCCACAGATACGCAGTATTTT

V gene: TRBV7-9
clone size: .
D gene: TRBD2
J gene: TRBJ2-1
CDR3 protein: CASSLRPRGGGRGNEQFF
CDR3 DNA: TGTGCCAGCAGCTTACGCCCACGGGGGGGAGGTCGCGGCAATGAGCAGTTCTTC

V gene: TRBV27
clone size: .
D gene: TRBD1
J gene: TRBJ2-1
CDR3 protein: CASHRGQSLEQFF
CDR3 DNA: TGTGCCAGCCACAGGGGACAATCCTTAGAGCAGTTCTTC

V gene: TRBV28
clone size: .
D gene: TRBD2
J gene: TRBJ2-5
CDR3 protein: CASSPLRVAGYYQETQYF
CDR3 DNA: TGTGCCAGCAGTCCCCTCCGTGTAGCGGGATATTATCAAGAGACCCAGTACTTC

V gene: TRBV2
clone size: .
D gene: .
J gene: TRBJ2-3
CDR3 protein: CASSPTDTQYF
CDR3 DNA: TGTGCCAGCAGCCCCACAGATACGCAGTATTTT

V gene: TRBV27
clone size: .
D gene: TRBD1
J gene: TRBJ1-1
CDR3 protein: CASSLHDRVGPEAFF
CDR3 DNA: TGTGCCAGCAGTTTACATGACAGGGTGGGCCCTGAAGCTTTCTTT

V gene: TRBV27
clone size: .
D gene: .
J gene: TRBJ1-6
CDR3 protein: CASRLNPMALNSPLHF
CDR3 DNA: TGTGCCAGCAGACTAAACCCCATGGCCCTTAACTCACCCCTCCACTTT

V gene: TRBV28
clone size: .
D gene: TRBD1
J gene: TRBJ1-1
CDR3 protein: CASRLFEGAQAFF
CDR3 DNA: TGTGCCAGCCGACTGTTCGAGGGGGCTCAAGCTTTCTTT

V gene: TRBV10-1
clone size: .
D gene: .
J gene: TRBJ1-1
CDR3 protein: CASPQGEAFF
CDR3 DNA: TGCGCCAGCCCCCAGGGGGAAGCTTTCTTT

V gene: TRBV30
clone size: .
D gene: .
J gene: TRBJ2-7
CDR3 protein: CAWSLYGASYEQYF
CDR3 DNA: TGTGCCTGGAGTCTGTACGGGGCCTCCTACGAGCAGTACTTC

V gene: TRBV28
clone size: .
D gene: .
J gene: TRBJ2-7
CDR3 protein: CASSFGGRNSYEQYF
CDR3 DNA: TGTGCCAGCAGTTTCGGGGGGCGTAACTCCTACGAGCAGTACTTC

V gene: TRBV12-5
clone size: .
D gene: .
J gene: TRBJ1-5
CDR3 protein: CASGLARTSWSNQPQHF
CDR3 DNA: TGTGCTAGTGGCCTTGCCCGGACATCTTGGAGCAATCAGCCCCAGCATTTT

V gene: TRBV7-8
clone size: .
D gene: TRBD2
J gene: TRBJ2-3
CDR3 protein: CASSSSSGRWTDTQYF
CDR3 DNA: TGTGCCAGCAGCTCGTCTAGCGGGAGGTGGACAGATACGCAGTATTTT

V gene: TRBV7-3
clone size: .
D gene: TRBD2
J gene: TRBJ2-3
CDR3 protein: CASSSRGSGISDTQYF
CDR3 DNA: TGTGCCAGCAGCTCCCGGGGTAGCGGGATCTCAGATACGCAGTATTTT

V gene: TRBV20-1
clone size: few
D gene: .
J gene: TRBJ1-1
CDR3 protein: CSAIEDSNTEAFF
CDR3 DNA: TGCAGTGCTATTGAGGACAGCAACACTGAAGCTTTCTTT

V gene: TRBV7-3
clone size: .
D gene: .
J gene: TRBJ2-1
CDR3 protein: CASRSTENEQFF
CDR3 DNA: TGTGCCAGCAGGTCCACTGAAAATGAGCAGTTCTTC

V gene: TRBV11-3
clone size: .
D gene: TRBD2
J gene: TRBJ2-1
CDR3 protein: CASSLDQGGSGSYNEQFF
CDR3 DNA: TGTGCCAGCAGCTTAGATCAGGGCGGGAGTGGGTCCTACAATGAGCAGTTCTTC

V gene: TRBV2
clone size: .
D gene: TRBD2
J gene: TRBJ2-3
CDR3 protein: CASSLPGPGGRDTQYF
CDR3 DNA: TGTGCCAGCAGTCTCCCAGGGCCCGGCGGGAGAGATACGCAGTATTTT

V gene: TRBV27
clone size: .
D gene: .
J gene: TRBJ2-1
CDR3 protein: CASSYSGNNEQFF
CDR3 DNA: TGTGCCAGTAGTTATAGCGGAAACAATGAGCAGTTCTTC

V gene: TRBV24-1
clone size: .
D gene: .
J gene: TRBJ1-5
CDR3 protein: CATSDNLGQPQHF
CDR3 DNA: TGTGCCACCAGTGATAACCTGGGTCAGCCCCAGCATTTT

V gene: TRBV11-3
clone size: .
D gene: TRBD2
J gene: TRBJ2-1
CDR3 protein: CASSEGAGIGYNEQFF
CDR3 DNA: TGTGCCAGCAGCGAAGGAGCGGGAATCGGCTACAATGAGCAGTTCTTC

V gene: TRBV4-2
clone size: .
D gene: TRBD2
J gene: TRBJ2-3
CDR3 protein: CASSQNEREVIDTQYF
CDR3 DNA: TGTGCCAGCAGCCAAAACGAGCGGGAGGTGATAGATACGCAGTATTTT

V gene: TRBV7-2
clone size: .
D gene: TRBD2
J gene: TRBJ2-2
CDR3 protein: CASSLRGLDTGELFF
CDR3 DNA: TGTGCCAGCAGCTTAAGGGGACTAGACACCGGGGAGCTGTTTTTT

V gene: TRBV11-3
clone size: .
D gene: TRBD2
J gene: TRBJ2-3
CDR3 protein: CASSPGGSDTQYF
CDR3 DNA: TGTGCCAGCAGCCCGGGGGGTTCAGATACGCAGTATTTT

V gene: TRBV6-5
clone size: .
D gene: .
J gene: TRBJ2-3
CDR3 protein: CASKTTSTDTQYF
CDR3 DNA: TGTGCCAGCAAGACCACTAGCACAGATACGCAGTATTTT

V gene: TRBV28
clone size: .
D gene: TRBD2
J gene: TRBJ2-2
CDR3 protein: CASSLLGTSGNTGELFF
CDR3 DNA: TGTGCCAGCAGTTTATTAGGGACTAGCGGAAATACCGGGGAGCTGTTTTTT

V gene: TRBV12-3/TRBV12-4
clone size: .
D gene: TRBD1
J gene: TRBJ1-1
CDR3 protein: CASSRGQVAEAFF
CDR3 DNA: TGTGCCAGCAGCCGGGGACAGGTAGCTGAAGCTTTCTTT

V gene: TRBV5-8
clone size: .
D gene: .
J gene: TRBJ1-2
CDR3 protein: CASSPTEPYGYTF
CDR3 DNA: TGTGCCAGCAGCCCGACAGAACCTTATGGCTACACCTTC

V gene: TRBV29-1
clone size: .
D gene: .
J gene: TRBJ2-7
CDR3 protein: CSVESGENYEQYF
CDR3 DNA: TGCAGCGTTGAATCAGGGGAGAACTACGAGCAGTACTTC

V gene: TRBV6-1
clone size: .
D gene: .
J gene: TRBJ2-3
CDR3 protein: CASSEWSSSTDTQYF
CDR3 DNA: TGTGCCAGCAGTGAGTGGTCTTCTAGCACAGATACGCAGTATTTT